The present entry profiles one TCR beta chain with its context. Antigen: not known. CDR3 length equals 16 residues. V shed 5 bases and J 2 bases; nucleotides not matched to a gene: 11. Per the germline V gene, CDR1 is MGHRA and CDR2 is YSYEKL. The data were obtained in a study of T cell responses to AZD1222 COVID-19 vaccine. For the study at large: Pooled samples include second doses given at about 4 or 12 weeks. Regarding the study as a whole: Just six AZD1222 recipients were seropositive at baseline. White British donors predominated, females outnumbered males, and clonal diversity was possibly underestimated. None of the repertoires were sampled until the peak T cell response had passed.

Measured with immunoSEQ multiplex PCR; TCRdb has only the in-frame clones, and not every one. The data contain about 110,000 clones, just over 85% of them seen just once; the ten biggest clones take up 3% to 4%. Sequencing used peripheral blood, obtained on day 0 of AZD1222 vaccination. The rearrangement joins TRBV4-1 to TRBJ2-7; 8 bases agree with TRBD1. This TCR came from an adult in good health. CDR3 sequence reads: CASSGRDRSKTYEQYF. The DNA for the CDR3 is TGCGCCAGCAGCGGCCGGGACAGGAGTAAGACCTACGAGCAGTACTTC.